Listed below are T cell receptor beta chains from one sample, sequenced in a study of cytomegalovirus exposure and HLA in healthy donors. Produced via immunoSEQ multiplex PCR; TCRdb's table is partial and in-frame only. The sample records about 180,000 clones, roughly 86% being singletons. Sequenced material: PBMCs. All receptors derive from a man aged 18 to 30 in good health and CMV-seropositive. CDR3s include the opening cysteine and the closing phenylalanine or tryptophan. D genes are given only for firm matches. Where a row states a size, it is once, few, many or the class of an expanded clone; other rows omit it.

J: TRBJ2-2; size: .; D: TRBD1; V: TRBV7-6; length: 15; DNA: TGTGCCAGCAGCCTACAGGGGGCGGGCACCGGGGAGCTGTTTTTT; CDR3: CASSLQGAGTGELFF
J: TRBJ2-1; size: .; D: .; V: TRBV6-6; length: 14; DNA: TGTGCCAGCAGACCGGGAGCTTCCTACAATGAGCAGTTCTTC; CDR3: CASRPGASYNEQFF
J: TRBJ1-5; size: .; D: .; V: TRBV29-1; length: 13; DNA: TGCAGCGTACAACAGGTGGCCTGGGAACCCCAGCATTTT; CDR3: CSVQQVAWEPQHF
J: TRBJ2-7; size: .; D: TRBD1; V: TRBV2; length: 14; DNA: TGTGCCAGCAGTGATGGGACAGGGTGGTTCGAGCAGTACTTC; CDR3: CASSDGTGWFEQYF
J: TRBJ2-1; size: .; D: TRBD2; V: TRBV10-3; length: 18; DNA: TGTGCCATCAGTGAGTCGAGTAGACTAGCAGTGGCATACAATGAGCAGTTCTTC; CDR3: CAISESSRLAVAYNEQFF
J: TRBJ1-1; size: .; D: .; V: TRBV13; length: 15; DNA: TGTGCCAGCAGCTTATTGCACAGGCTGAACACTGAAGCTTTCTTT; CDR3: CASSLLHRLNTEAFF
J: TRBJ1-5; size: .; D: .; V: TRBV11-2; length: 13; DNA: TGTGCCAGCAGCTTAGAAACGGGTCAGCCCCAGCATTTT; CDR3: CASSLETGQPQHF
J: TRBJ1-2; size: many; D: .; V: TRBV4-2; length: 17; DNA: TGTGCCAGCAGCCAGGGATTCGGACGGACGGACTCCTATGGCTACACCTTC; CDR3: CASSQGFGRTDSYGYTF
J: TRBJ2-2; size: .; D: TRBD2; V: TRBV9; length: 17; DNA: TGTGCCAGCAGCGCCACTTTGGCGGGGGTGAACACCGGGGAGCTGTTTTTT; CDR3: CASSATLAGVNTGELFF
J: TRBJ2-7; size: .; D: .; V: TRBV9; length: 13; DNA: TGTGCCAGCAGCGTTGGGGCAACCTACGAGCAGTACTTC; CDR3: CASSVGATYEQYF
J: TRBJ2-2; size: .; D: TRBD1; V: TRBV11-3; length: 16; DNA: TGTGCCAGCAGCTTACGACAGGGGGCGTACACCGGGGAGCTGTTTTTT; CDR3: CASSLRQGAYTGELFF
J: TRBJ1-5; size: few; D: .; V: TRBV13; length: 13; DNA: TGTGCCAGCAGCAAAGGGACAAATCAGCCCCAGCATTTT; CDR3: CASSKGTNQPQHF
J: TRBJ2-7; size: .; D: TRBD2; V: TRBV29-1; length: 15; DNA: TGCAGCGTCATCGGGGTAGCGGGGAGCTCCTACGAGCAGTACTTC; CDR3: CSVIGVAGSSYEQYF
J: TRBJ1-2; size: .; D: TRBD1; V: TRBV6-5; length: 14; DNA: TGTGCCAGCAGGTGGACAGGGGGCAACTATGGCTACACCTTC; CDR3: CASRWTGGNYGYTF
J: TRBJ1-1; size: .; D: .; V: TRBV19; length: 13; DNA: TGTGCCAGTAGAACCCGGTTCGAGCCCGAAGCTTTCTTT; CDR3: CASRTRFEPEAFF
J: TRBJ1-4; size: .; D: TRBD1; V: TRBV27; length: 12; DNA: TGTGCCAGCGGGACAGGGGGGGAAAAACTGTTTTTT; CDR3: CASGTGGEKLFF
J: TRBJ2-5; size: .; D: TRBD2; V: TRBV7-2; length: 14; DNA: TGTGCCAGTAATGTACTAGCGGGAGAAGAGACCCAGTACTTC; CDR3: CASNVLAGEETQYF
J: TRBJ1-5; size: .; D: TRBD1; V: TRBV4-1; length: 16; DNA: TGCGCCAGCAGCCATGGGGACAGGCCCGGAGTTCGGCCCCAGCATTTT; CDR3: CASSHGDRPGVRPQHF
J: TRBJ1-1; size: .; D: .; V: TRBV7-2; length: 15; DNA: TGTGCCAGCAGCTTTTGGGGCCTAATGAACACTGAAGCTTTCTTT; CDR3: CASSFWGLMNTEAFF
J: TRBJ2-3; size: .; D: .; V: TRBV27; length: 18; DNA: TGTGCCAGCAGGATACCCCCGGGAAGACCGGGTTACACAGATACGCAGTATTTT; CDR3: CASRIPPGRPGYTDTQYF
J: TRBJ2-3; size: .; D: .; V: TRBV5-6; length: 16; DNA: TGTGCCAGCAGTACACTACGTGGGGGAGGAACAGATACGCAGTATTTT; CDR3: CASSTLRGGGTDTQYF
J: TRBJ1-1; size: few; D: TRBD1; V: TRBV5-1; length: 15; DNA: TGCGCCAGCAGCTTTCAGGGGGCGGGGGACACTGAAGCTTTCTTT; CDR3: CASSFQGAGDTEAFF
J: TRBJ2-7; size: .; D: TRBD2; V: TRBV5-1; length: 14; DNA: TGCGCCAGCAGCTTGCCGACTAGCGGCTACGAGCAGTACTTC; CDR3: CASSLPTSGYEQYF
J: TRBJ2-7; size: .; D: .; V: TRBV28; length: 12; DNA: TGTGCCAGCAGTCCGCTATCCTACGAGCAGTACTTC; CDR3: CASSPLSYEQYF
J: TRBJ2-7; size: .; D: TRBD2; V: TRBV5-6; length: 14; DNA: TGTGCCAGCAGCTTGCGGGGGGTTACCTACGAGCAGTACTTC; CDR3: CASSLRGVTYEQYF
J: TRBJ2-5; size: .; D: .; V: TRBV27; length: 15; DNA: TGTGCCAGCAGTGGCCTACTAGGCGTTCGGGAGACCCAGTACTTC; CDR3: CASSGLLGVRETQYF
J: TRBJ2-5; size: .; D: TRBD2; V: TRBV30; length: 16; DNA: TGTGCCTGGAGTGTTGGTAGCGGGGGGCGTAGGGAGACCCAGTACTTC; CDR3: CAWSVGSGGRRETQYF
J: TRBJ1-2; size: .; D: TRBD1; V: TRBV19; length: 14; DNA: TGTGCCAGTAGTTCCCTGGACAGGTATTATGGCTACACCTTC; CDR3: CASSSLDRYYGYTF
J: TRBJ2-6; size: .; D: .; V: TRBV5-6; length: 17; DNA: TGTGCCAGCAGCTACGACACCTCCGGCTATGGGGCCAACGTCCTGACTTTC; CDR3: CASSYDTSGYGANVLTF
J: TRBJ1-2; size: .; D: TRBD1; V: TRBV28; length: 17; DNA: TGTGCCAGCAGTTTAGTGGCAGGATCAGGGGGCTTTGGTGGCTACACCTTC; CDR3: CASSLVAGSGGFGGYTF
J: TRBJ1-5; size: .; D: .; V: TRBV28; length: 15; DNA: TGTGCCAGCAGTTTACGGGTCGGGGGTTGGCAGCCCCAGCATTTT; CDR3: CASSLRVGGWQPQHF
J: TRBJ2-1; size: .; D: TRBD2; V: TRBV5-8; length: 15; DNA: TGTGCCAGCAGCCCCGGACTAGGTAGAGTAGTTGAGCAGTTCTTC; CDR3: CASSPGLGRVVEQFF
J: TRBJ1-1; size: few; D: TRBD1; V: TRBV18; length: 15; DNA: TGTGCCAGCTCACACGACAGGGTTGCTACGAGCGAAGCTTTCTTT; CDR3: CASSHDRVATSEAFF
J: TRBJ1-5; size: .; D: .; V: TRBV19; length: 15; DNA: TGTGCCAGTAGTCTCGTCCCCTATAGCAATCAGCCCCAGCATTTT; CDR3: CASSLVPYSNQPQHF
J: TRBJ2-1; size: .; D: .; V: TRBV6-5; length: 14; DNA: TGTGCCAGCAGTTCTATAAGCTCCTACAATGAGCAGTTCTTC; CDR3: CASSSISSYNEQFF
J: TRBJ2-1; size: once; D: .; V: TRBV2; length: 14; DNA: TGTGCCAGCAGTAATTTACTCGTTTCCCCCGAGCAGTTCTTC; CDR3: CASSNLLVSPEQFF
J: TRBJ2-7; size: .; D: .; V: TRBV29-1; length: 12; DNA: TGCAGCGTTGAAGATAGAGGCTACGAGCAGTACTTC; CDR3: CSVEDRGYEQYF
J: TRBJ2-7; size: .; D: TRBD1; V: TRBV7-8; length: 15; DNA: TGTGCCAGCAGCAGCCTTGGGACAGTCTCCTACGAGCAGTACTTC; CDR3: CASSSLGTVSYEQYF
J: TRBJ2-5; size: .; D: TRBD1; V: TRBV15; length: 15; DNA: TGTGCCACCAGCGGTGAGACAGGGGGAAAAGAGACCCAGTACTTC; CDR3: CATSGETGGKETQYF
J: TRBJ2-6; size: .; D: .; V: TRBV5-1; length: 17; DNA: TGCGCCAGCAGCGAAACAGGTATCTACTCTGGGGCCAACGTCCTGACTTTC; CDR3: CASSETGIYSGANVLTF
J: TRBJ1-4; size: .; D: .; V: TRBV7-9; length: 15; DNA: TGTGCCAGCAGCTCAAGGCGGGGGGCTAATGAAAAACTGTTTTTT; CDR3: CASSSRRGANEKLFF
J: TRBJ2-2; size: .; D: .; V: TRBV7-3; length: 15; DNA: TGTGCCAGCAGCTTAACAGCAACGGGCACCGGGGAGCTGTTTTTT; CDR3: CASSLTATGTGELFF
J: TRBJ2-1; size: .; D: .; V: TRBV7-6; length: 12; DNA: TGTGCCAGCAGCTTATTACGGAATGAGCAGTTCTTC; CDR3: CASSLLRNEQFF
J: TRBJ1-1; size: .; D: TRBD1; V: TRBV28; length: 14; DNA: TGTGCCAGCAGTCCCCCAGGGGGCGCCTCTGAAGCTTTCTTT; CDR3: CASSPPGGASEAFF
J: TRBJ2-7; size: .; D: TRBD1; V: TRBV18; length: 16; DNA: TGTGCCAGCTCACCACGCACGACAGGGGGAACCTACGAGCAGTACTTC; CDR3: CASSPRTTGGTYEQYF
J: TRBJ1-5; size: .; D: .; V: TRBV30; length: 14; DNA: TGTGCCTGGAGCGGGGGGGTGAGCAATCAGCCCCAGCATTTT; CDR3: CAWSGGVSNQPQHF
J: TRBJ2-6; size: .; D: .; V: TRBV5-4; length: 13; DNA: TGTGCCAGCGGCTCACTAGGAGCCAACGTCCTGACTTTC; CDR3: CASGSLGANVLTF
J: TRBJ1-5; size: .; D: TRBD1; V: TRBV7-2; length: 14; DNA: TGTGCCAGCAGCTACCGAGGGGGCGATCAGCCCCAGCATTTT; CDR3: CASSYRGGDQPQHF
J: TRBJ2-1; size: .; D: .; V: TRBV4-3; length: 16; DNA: TGCGCCAGCAGCCAAGTTTGGGTGACTAGAGGATCTGAGCAGTTCTTC; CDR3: CASSQVWVTRGSEQFF
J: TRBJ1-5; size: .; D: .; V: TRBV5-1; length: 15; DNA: TGCGCCAGCAGCCCCTCCCCTATGAGCAATCAGCCCCAGCATTTT; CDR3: CASSPSPMSNQPQHF
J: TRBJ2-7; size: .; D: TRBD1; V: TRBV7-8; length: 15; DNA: TGTGCCAGCAGCCAAACCCAGGGGGCCGCCTACGAGCAGTACTTC; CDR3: CASSQTQGAAYEQYF
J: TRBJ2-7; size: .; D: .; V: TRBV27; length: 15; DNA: TGTGCCAGCAGTTTAAAGGGGGGGACCTCCTACGAGCAGTACTTC; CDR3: CASSLKGGTSYEQYF